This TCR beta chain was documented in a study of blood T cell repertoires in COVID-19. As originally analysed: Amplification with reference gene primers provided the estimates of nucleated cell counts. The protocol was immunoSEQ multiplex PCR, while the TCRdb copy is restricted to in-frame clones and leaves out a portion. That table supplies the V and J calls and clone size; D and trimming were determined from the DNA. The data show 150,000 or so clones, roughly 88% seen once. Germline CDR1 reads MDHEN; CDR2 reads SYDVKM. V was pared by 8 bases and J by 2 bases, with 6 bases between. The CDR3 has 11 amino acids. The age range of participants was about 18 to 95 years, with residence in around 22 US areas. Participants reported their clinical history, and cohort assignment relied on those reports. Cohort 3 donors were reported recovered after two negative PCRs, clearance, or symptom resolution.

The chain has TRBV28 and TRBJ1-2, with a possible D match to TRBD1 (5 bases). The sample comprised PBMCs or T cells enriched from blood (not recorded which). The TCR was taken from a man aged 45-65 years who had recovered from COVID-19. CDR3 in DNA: TGTGCCAGCGGGGGGAACTATGGCTACACCTTC. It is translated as CASGGNYGYTF.